The present T cell receptor (beta chain) was sequenced within a study of blood T cell repertoires in COVID-19. Background on the study: Sites across the United States, Italy and Spain contributed samples from acute and convalescent COVID-19. T cells, B-cell-depleted T cells, or PBMCs provided the cDNA or gDNA that served as material.

Original processing notes: Amplification of reference gene primers was used by the study to estimate nucleated cell counts. Profiled with immunoSEQ multiplex PCR; TCRdb holds only in-frame clones, not every one. V, J and clone size are those of that table, while D and trimming were read from the DNA. Among more than 400,000 clones listed, roughly 85% were seen once. The TCR comes from a human donor in a cohort sampled during active COVID-19. The sequencing sample was made of peripheral blood.

This chain's CDR3 is CASSLKEWELFF. DNA of the CDR3: TGTGCCAGCAGTTTAAAGGAGTGGGAGCTGTTTTTT. The rearrangement uses TRBV28 and TRBJ2-2; the D is unclear. The CDR3 has 12 amino acids. V was clipped by 2 bases and J by 9 bases, with 7 bases between them. The germline gives CDR1 MDHEN, CDR2 SYDVKM. Supplemented by reference TRBV28 and TRBJ2-2, the full variable domain reads DVKVTQSSRYLVKRTGEKVFLECVQDMDHENMFWYRQDPGLGLRLIYFSYDVKMKEKGDIPEGYSVSREKKERFSLILESASTNQTSMYLCASSLKEWELFFGEGSRLTVL.